These T cell receptor beta chains were read from a single sample in a study of technical replicates of blood from a handful of donors. Measured with immunoSEQ multiplex PCR; TCRdb has only the in-frame clones, and not every one. The sample lists some 31,000 clones; roughly 92% were seen once. The source material was PBMCs. The receptors were gathered from a human donor in good health. Some clones in this sample may be carry-over from other donors' samples. Both conserved end residues are part of each CDR3. The D gene is left open where the match is weak. Not every row has a clone size; where given, it reads once, few, many or a size class.

v_gene	j_gene	abundance	d_gene	len	CDR3nt	CDR3aa
TRBV5-4	TRBJ2-3	NA	NA	14	TGTGCCAGCAGCTTGAAAAGCGGCACAGATACGCAGTATTTT	CASSLKSGTDTQYF
TRBV6-5	TRBJ2-7	once	TRBD1	15	TGTGCCAGCAGGAGGACAGGGCAAGGGGTGGGCGAGCAGTACTTC	CASRRTGQGVGEQYF
TRBV5-4	TRBJ2-1	NA	TRBD2	16	TGTGCCAGCAGATCGAAGCGGGGGGACTCAATAAACCAGCAGTTCTTC	CASRSKRGDSINQQFF
TRBV15	TRBJ1-5	NA	NA	13	TGTGCCACCAGCAGGTTACTGCGCGGACCCCAGCATTTT	CATSRLLRGPQHF
TRBV4-3	TRBJ1-2	NA	NA	17	TGCGCCAGCAGCCAAGATCATCGGAGAGGGGGTAACTATGGCTACACCTTC	CASSQDHRRGGNYGYTF
TRBV2	TRBJ2-3	NA	NA	13	TGTGCCAGCAAACAGGGTGCACAGAATACGCAGTATTTT	CASKQGAQNTQYF
TRBV10-3	TRBJ2-1	NA	TRBD2	15	TGTGCCATCAGTGTGGGGCGGGAGGGGGAGAATGAGCAGTTCTTC	CAISVGREGENEQFF
TRBV6-6	TRBJ1-5	NA	NA	14	TGTGCCAGCAACAACAGGGAGGGTAATCAGCCCCAGCATTTT	CASNNREGNQPQHF
TRBV21-1	TRBJ1-6	NA	NA	14	TGTGCCAGCAGCAAAAGGACAGGCCCTAGCCCCCTCCACTTT	CASSKRTGPSPLHF
TRBV4-2	TRBJ2-6	NA	TRBD2	19	TGTGCCAGCAGCCAAGATAGACTAGCGGGGACCTCTGGGGCCAACGTCCTGACTTTC	CASSQDRLAGTSGANVLTF
TRBV30	TRBJ2-1	NA	NA	13	TGTGCCTGGACGCCGACTAGTCAGGGTGAGCAGTTCTTC	CAWTPTSQGEQFF
TRBV4-2	TRBJ2-7	few	TRBD1	20	TGTGCCAGCAGCCAAGAAATCTCTCTCTCTCGGGACAGGGGGCTCTACGAGCAGTACTTC	CASSQEISLSRDRGLYEQYF
TRBV19	TRBJ1-5	NA	TRBD1	14	TGTGCCAGTAGTACCCGACAGGGAGGCCAGCCCCAGCATTTT	CASSTRQGGQPQHF
TRBV6-5	TRBJ1-3	NA	TRBD1	15	TGTGCCAGCACCTTGACAGGGAACGGTGGAAACACCATATATTTT	CASTLTGNGGNTIYF
TRBV10-3	TRBJ2-1	once	NA	14	TGTGCCATCGGGGGACTGAGCTCCTACAATGAGCAGTTCTTC	CAIGGLSSYNEQFF
TRBV28	TRBJ2-5	NA	NA	13	TGTGCCAGCAGTCTTTCGGGTCAAGAGACCCAGTACTTC	CASSLSGQETQYF
TRBV4-3	TRBJ1-6	few	NA	18	TGCGCCAGCAGCCAAGAACCCGGGACAACCCTCCGGAATTCACCCCTCCACTTT	CASSQEPGTTLRNSPLHF
TRBV30	TRBJ1-1	NA	TRBD1	14	TGTGCCTGGAGTAAGGGGACAGGGAACACTGAAGCTTTCTTT	CAWSKGTGNTEAFF
TRBV10-2	TRBJ2-7	NA	TRBD1	14	TGCGCCAGCAGCATTACAGGGGGCATTTACGAGCAGTACTTC	CASSITGGIYEQYF
TRBV23-1	TRBJ1-1	NA	NA	16	TGCGCCAGCAGTCAATTCAAATCCGACATGAACACTGAAGCTTTCTTT	CASSQFKSDMNTEAFF
TRBV4-2	TRBJ1-3	NA	TRBD1	15	TGTGCCAGCCAGGACAGGCAACACTCTGGAAACACCATATATTTT	CASQDRQHSGNTIYF
TRBV6-5	TRBJ1-2	NA	NA	16	TGTGCCAGCAGTTACTCGTCTCCAGGCCAAAACTATGGCTACACCTTC	CASSYSSPGQNYGYTF
TRBV11-2	TRBJ2-7	NA	TRBD1	15	TGTGCCAGCAGCTCTACCGGGACAGGGGGCTACGAGCAGTACTTC	CASSSTGTGGYEQYF
TRBV7-9	TRBJ1-2	once	NA	14	TGTGCCAGCAGCTTAGATAACAAGAACTATGGCTACACCTTC	CASSLDNKNYGYTF